A single sample gave rise to the 18 T cell receptor beta chains below, sequenced in a study of blood T cells in healthy people across ages. Alongside a J-beta primer mix, a sample-barcoded 5' primer served in a second PCR lasting roughly 7 to 11 cycles. TCRdb reanalysed the 5' RACE reads using MiXCR and keeps one entry per CDR3 protein. Of about 570,000 distinct CDR3 sequences in the sample, 27% were seen once. The sample consisted of blood. The receptors derive from a woman in her 70s in good health.

About this clonotype: A read error may account for a junction end that differs from germline. The gene calls are TRBV5-1 and TRBJ2-1; tentatively, D is TRBD2 (5 bases). The CDR3 covers 13 residues. In germline, CDR1 is SGHRS, CDR2 YFSETQ. The CDR3 nucleotides read TGCACCAGCAGCTTGGGGAGTTACAATGAGCAGTTCTTC. Protein: CTSSLGSYNEQFF.

This chain links TRBV10-3 with TRBJ2-5; D remains ambiguous. The CDR3 runs 13 residues. Germline V gene data show CDR1 as ENHRY and CDR2 as SYGVKD. Trimming shortened V by 4 bases and J by 1 base, and 7 bases separated the two germline ends. This CDR3 reads CAISGPAQETQYF. The CDR3 region has the DNA TGTGCCATCAGTGGACCAGCCCAAGAGACCCAGTACTTC.

CDR3 in amino acids: CSAREGGPGNTIYF. CDR3 sequence (DNA): TGCAGTGCTAGAGAAGGGGGACCTGGAAACACCATATATTTT. The J gene is TRBJ1-3, the V gene TRBV20-1, with D possibly being TRBD1 (6 bases). The V and J ends lost 0 bases and 2 bases respectively, with 8 bases between them. Germline assignment: CDR1 DFQATT and CDR2 SNEGSKA (reference sequence). This CDR3 contains 14 residues.

This chain connects TRBV29-1 to TRBJ2-5; D is perhaps TRBD1 (5 bases). Germline assignment: CDR1 SQVTM and CDR2 ANQGSEA. This CDR3 comprises 12 residues. Trimming cost V 7 bases and J 4 bases, with 13 bases left between them. The CDR3 DNA reads as TGCAGCGCCTCCCTAGGGGTAGAGACCCAGTACTTC. As protein: CSASLGVETQYF.

The sample holds a few counts of this clonotype. The rearrangement uses TRBV7-2 and TRBJ1-6; weak D call: TRBD1 (6 bases). The CDR3 has 15 amino acids. V lost 2 bases and J lost 7, with 12 bases in between. CDR1 and CDR2 (germline): SGHTA, FQGNSA. CDR3 nucleotides: TGTGCCAGCAGCTTAAACAGGGCAGGGAATTCACCCCTCCACTTT. Amino acid sequence: CASSLNRAGNSPLHF.

This clonotype has more than one count but fewer than ten. The chain recombines TRBV7-9 with TRBJ1-5; 12 bases are a match to TRBD1. The CDR3 extends over 17 amino acids. Unmatched junction bases numbered 8, after V lost 1 base and J lost 7 bases. Germline assignment: CDR1 SEHNR and CDR2 FQNEAQ (reference sequence). The CDR3 nucleotides are TGTGCCAGCAGCTTAGTTTGGGACAGGGGGCGAAAACAGCCCCAGCATTTT. Its protein is CASSLVWDRGRKQPQHF.

In this sample, this clonotype turned up a few times. The rearrangement links TRBV5-1 to TRBJ1-2, with TRBD1 matching over 9 bases. This CDR3 is built from 17 residues. The junction had 10 bases not matched to a gene; V was cut back by 4 bases and J by 0 bases. Germline V gives CDR1 SGHRS, CDR2 YFSETQ. The DNA for the CDR3 is TGCGCCAGCAGCCTCCTCCCGGGACAGGGAACTAACTATGGCTACACCTTC. This encodes CASSLLPGQGTNYGYTF.

This clonotype was counted only a few times. The rearrangement links TRBV4-1 to TRBJ2-4; no clear D. The CDR3 covers 16 residues. Germline CDR1 and CDR2: MGHRA and YSYEKL. The germline V and J ends were trimmed by 0 bases and 0 bases, with 9 bases remaining between them. CDR3 in amino acids: CASSQEPLIAKNIQYF. The DNA of the CDR3 is TGCGCCAGCAGCCAAGAACCGTTGATAGCCAAAAACATTCAGTACTTC.

CDR3 in amino acids: CSVGPSSTNEKLFF. CDR3 DNA sequence: TGCAGCGTTGGGCCCTCTTCAACTAATGAAAAACTGTTTTTT. The chain employs TRBV29-1 and TRBJ1-4, with no clear D. Germline loops: CDR1 SQVTM, CDR2 ANQGSEA. V dropped 4 bases and J dropped 0 bases, with 9 bases sitting between them. This CDR3 is built from 14 residues.

This clonotype was recorded a few times. The chain carries TRBV6-5 and TRBJ1-4; D gene unclear. Germline V lookup: CDR1 MNHEY, CDR2 SVGAGI. The CDR3 is made up of 13 amino acids. V was clipped by 6 bases and J by 7 bases, with 12 bases between them. The CDR3 DNA reads as TGTGCCAGCAGCATTACCCGGGGTGAAAAACTGTTTTTT. Translating it yields CASSITRGEKLFF.

This clonotype came up many times. The rearrangement links TRBV18 to TRBJ2-7; 9 bases align to TRBD1. V lost 4 bases and J lost 5; bases outside the gene matches: 12. The CDR3 runs to 16 residues. CDR1 is KGHSH, CDR2 LQKENI, per germline. Here the CDR3 reads CASSLQPGQGMDEQYF. The CDR3 DNA reads TGTGCCAGCTCACTTCAACCGGGACAGGGTATGGACGAGCAGTACTTC.

A remark on this clonotype: The junction differs from germline at one of its ends, possibly a read error. This rearrangement joins TRBV29-1 to TRBJ1-1, with 8 nucleotides matching TRBD1. The germline gives CDR1 SQVTM, CDR2 ANQGSEA. There are 13 residues in the CDR3. Here the CDR3 reads CSIDPDRDTEAFF. CDR3 in DNA: TGCAGCATTGACCCGGACAGGGACACTGAAGCTTTCTTT.

This clonotype occurred a few times. The genes are TRBV7-2 and TRBJ2-5; possible D gene TRBD2, 7 bases. Between the trimmed V and J ends, which lost 4 bases and 6 bases, there was a span of 12 bases. Germline CDR1 and CDR2: SGHTA and FQGNSA. The length of the CDR3 is 13 residues. CDR3 in DNA: TGTGCCAGCAGCTCAGTGGGGGGGCAGACCCAGTACTTC. Protein product: CASSSVGGQTQYF.

This clonotype was seen at least ten times. The chain couples TRBV18 to TRBJ2-7; 9 bases match TRBD1. The J segment lost 4 bases and the V segment lost 2 bases, leaving 3 bases of the junction unmatched. There are 14 residues in the CDR3. Germline values: CDR1 KGHSH, CDR2 LQKENI. The CDR3 sequence is CASSPGTGSYEQYF. CDR3 DNA sequence: TGTGCCAGCTCACCAGGGACAGGGTCTTACGAGCAGTACTTC.

This rearrangement joins TRBV27 to TRBJ2-2; D unclear. The CDR3 length is 15 residues. Germline V gene data show CDR1 as MNHEY and CDR2 as SMNVEV (reference sequence). V lost 3 bases and J 2 bases, leaving 10 bases between the germline ends. CDR3 DNA sequence: TGTGCCAGCAGTTTGCTCAGCCAAAACACCGGGGAGCTGTTTTTT. It codes for CASSLLSQNTGELFF.

This clonotype was detected only a few times. CDR3 sequence: CASSPFLGGNYGYTF. CDR3 coding DNA: TGCGCCAGCAGCCCCTTTTTAGGCGGGAACTATGGCTACACCTTC. The chain carries TRBV4-3 and TRBJ1-2; D remains unclear. The ends were cut back, 4 bases at V and 2 bases at J, with 14 bases in the middle. Germline V CDR1 and CDR2: LGHNA, YSLEER. The CDR3 consists of 15 residues.

V is TRBV4-3 and J is TRBJ1-2; D ambiguous. The V gene lost 0 bases and the J gene lost 7 bases, with 18 bases spanning the gap. The length of the CDR3 is 16 residues. CDR1 and CDR2 from the germline V gene are LGHNA and YSLEER. In DNA form, the CDR3 reads TGCGCCAGCAGCCAAGATCGCGGTCTGCGAAGTGGTGGCTACACCTTC. This translates into CASSQDRGLRSGGYTF.

As concerns this clonotype: This CDR3 is missing its conserved last phenylalanine or tryptophan, likely due to a read error. The rearrangement joins TRBV7-9 to TRBJ1-6; TRBD1 aligns across 7 bases. The germline gives CDR1 SEHNR, CDR2 FQNEAQ (reference sequence). The CDR3 contains 15 residues. V was pared by 8 bases and J by 6 bases, with 10 bases of the junction left unmatched. The CDR3 DNA follows: TGTGCCAGCGGACTCAGGGGGTATGGTAATTCACCCCTCCACATT. Its protein product is CASGLRGYGNSPLHI.